These T cell receptor beta chains were read from a single sample in a study of blood T cell repertoires in COVID-19. The table came from immunoSEQ multiplex PCR; TCRdb's copy has only in-frame clones and leaves some out. The sample carries 200,000 to 300,000 clones, 88% recorded once. Material for sequencing was peripheral blood. The source of these receptors is a man in his sixties who had recovered from COVID-19. Each CDR3 is given with its conserved first and last residue. Each record gives: clone size, V gene, J gene, D gene, CDR3 length, CDR3 DNA, CDR3 protein. A D gene is named only where the DNA matches it firmly. Only some rows state a clone size, as once, few, many or a class for expanded clones.

NA	TRBV3-1/TRBV3-2	TRBJ2-3	NA	15	TGTGCCAGCAGCCAAAATCCGGGATCCACAGATACGCAGTATTTT	CASSQNPGSTDTQYF
NA	TRBV5-7	TRBJ1-4	NA	19	TGTGCCAGCAGCTCTCGGGGGGGCAAACAGGTCCCGATTGCTGAAAAACTGTTTTTT	CASSSRGGKQVPIAEKLFF
NA	TRBV5-1	TRBJ2-3	NA	14	TGCGCCAGCAGCCCCCCCCGCGCCGAGGATACGCAGTATTTT	CASSPPRAEDTQYF
NA	TRBV18	TRBJ1-2	TRBD1	14	TGTGCCAGCTCACCGGGGGGACAGGTCTATGGCTACACCTTC	CASSPGGQVYGYTF
once	TRBV9	TRBJ1-4	NA	15	TGTGCCAGCAGCGGGTCCGGGACTCAGGGTGAAAAACTGTTTTTT	CASSGSGTQGEKLFF
NA	TRBV6-1	TRBJ1-2	NA	13	TGTGCCAGCAGTGAGGGGAGTTACTATGGCTACACCTTC	CASSEGSYYGYTF
few	TRBV7-2	TRBJ1-4	TRBD1	15	TGTGCCAGCAGCTGGCCGGGACAGGGGGAGGAAAAACTGTTTTTT	CASSWPGQGEEKLFF
NA	TRBV7-3	TRBJ2-2	NA	14	TGTGCCAGCAGCCACGGACAGTTCACCGGGGAGCTGTTTTTT	CASSHGQFTGELFF
NA	TRBV5-5	TRBJ2-4	NA	11	TGTGCCAGCAGCTCGGGGTTGGGTCGGGACTTC	CASSSGLGRDF
few	TRBV6-4	TRBJ2-1	TRBD2	15	TGTGCCAGCAGTGAAGTAGCGGGGGACCACAATGAGCAGTTCTTC	CASSEVAGDHNEQFF
few	TRBV4-2	TRBJ1-1	NA	13	TGTGCCAGCAGCCAAGGACAGAACACTGAAGCTTTCTTT	CASSQGQNTEAFF
NA	TRBV15	TRBJ2-2	TRBD2	15	TGTGCCACCAGCCGGACTAGCGGGGGGGCCGGGGAGCTGTTTTTT	CATSRTSGGAGELFF
NA	TRBV5-6	TRBJ1-5	TRBD1	18	TGTGCCAGCAGCTTGACCCGGGACAGGGGATGGAGCAATCAGCCCCAGCATTTT	CASSLTRDRGWSNQPQHF
NA	TRBV18	TRBJ1-2	NA	14	TGTGCCAGCTCACCGGGGGACACTAACTATGGCTACACCTTC	CASSPGDTNYGYTF
NA	TRBV14	TRBJ1-1	TRBD1	15	TGTGCCAGCAGCCTTAGGACAGGGGGCAACACTGAAGCTTTCTTT	CASSLRTGGNTEAFF
once	TRBV11-1	TRBJ2-7	TRBD2	15	TGTGCCAGCAGCTTCGTAGCGGGGACCTCCTACGAGCAGTACTTC	CASSFVAGTSYEQYF
NA	TRBV5-1	TRBJ1-2	TRBD1	13	TGCGCCAGCAGCTTGGGACAGGGATTGGGCTACACCTTC	CASSLGQGLGYTF
NA	TRBV10-3	TRBJ2-2	TRBD1	16	TGTGCCATCAGTGACCAAACAGGGGCGAACACCGGGGAGCTGTTTTTT	CAISDQTGANTGELFF